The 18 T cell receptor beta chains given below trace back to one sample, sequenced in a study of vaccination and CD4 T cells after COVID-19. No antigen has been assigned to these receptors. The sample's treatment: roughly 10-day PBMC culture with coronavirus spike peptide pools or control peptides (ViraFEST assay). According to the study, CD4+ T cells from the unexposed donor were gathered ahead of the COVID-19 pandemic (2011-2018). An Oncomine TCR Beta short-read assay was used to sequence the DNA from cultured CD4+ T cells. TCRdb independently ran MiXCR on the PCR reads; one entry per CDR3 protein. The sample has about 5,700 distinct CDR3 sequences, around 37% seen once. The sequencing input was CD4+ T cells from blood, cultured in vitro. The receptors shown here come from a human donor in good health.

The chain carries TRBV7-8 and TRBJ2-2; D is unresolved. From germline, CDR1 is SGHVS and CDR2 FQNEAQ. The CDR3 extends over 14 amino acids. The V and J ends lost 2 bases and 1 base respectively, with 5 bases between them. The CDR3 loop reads CASSLLRNTGELFF. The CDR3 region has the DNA TGTGCCAGCAGCTTATTGCGGAACACCGGGGAGCTGTTTTTT.

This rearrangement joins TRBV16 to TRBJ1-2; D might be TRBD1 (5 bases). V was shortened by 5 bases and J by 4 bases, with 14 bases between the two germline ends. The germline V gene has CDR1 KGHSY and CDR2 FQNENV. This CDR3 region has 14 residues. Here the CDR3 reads CASSTRTLAYGYTF. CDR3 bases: TGTGCCAGCAGCACCCGGACACTGGCCTATGGCTACACCTTC.

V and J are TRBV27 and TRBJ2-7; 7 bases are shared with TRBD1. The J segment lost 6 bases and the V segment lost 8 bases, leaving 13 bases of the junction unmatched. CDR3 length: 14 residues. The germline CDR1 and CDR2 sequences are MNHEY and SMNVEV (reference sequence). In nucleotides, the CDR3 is TGTGCCAGCTCCCAAACAGGGGCGGAGAGCGAGCAGTACTTC. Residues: CASSQTGAESEQYF.

This chain's CDR3 is CASSFSPGQGGLGAFF. In DNA form, the CDR3 reads TGTGCCAGCAGCTTTTCACCGGGACAGGGTGGACTGGGGGCTTTCTTT. The chain combines TRBV6-1 with TRBJ1-1; 9 nucleotides match TRBD1. The V and J ends lost 6 bases and 11 bases, in that order; junction bases with no gene match: 19. CDR3 length equals 16 residues. Germline V lookup: CDR1 MNHNS, CDR2 SASEGT.

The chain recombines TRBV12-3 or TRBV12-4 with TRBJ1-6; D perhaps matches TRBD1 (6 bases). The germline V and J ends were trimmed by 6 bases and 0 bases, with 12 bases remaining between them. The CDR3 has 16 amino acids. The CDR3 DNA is TGTGCCAGCAGCCTGAGGGGGAGCTCCTATAATTCACCCCTCCACTTT. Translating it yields CASSLRGSSYNSPLHF.

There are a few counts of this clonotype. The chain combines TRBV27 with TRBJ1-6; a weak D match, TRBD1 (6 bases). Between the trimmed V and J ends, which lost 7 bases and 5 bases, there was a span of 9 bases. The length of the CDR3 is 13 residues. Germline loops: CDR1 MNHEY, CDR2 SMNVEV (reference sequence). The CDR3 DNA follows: TGTGCCAGCAACAGGGCGGATAATTCACCCCTCCACTTT. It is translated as CASNRADNSPLHF.

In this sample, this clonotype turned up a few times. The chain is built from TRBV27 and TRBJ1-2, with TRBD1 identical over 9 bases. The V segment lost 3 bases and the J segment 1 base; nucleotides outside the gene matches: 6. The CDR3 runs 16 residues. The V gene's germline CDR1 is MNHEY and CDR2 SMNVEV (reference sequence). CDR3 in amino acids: CASSFGQGRGNYGYTF. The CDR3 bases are TGTGCCAGCAGTTTTGGACAGGGGAGGGGTAACTATGGCTACACCTTC.

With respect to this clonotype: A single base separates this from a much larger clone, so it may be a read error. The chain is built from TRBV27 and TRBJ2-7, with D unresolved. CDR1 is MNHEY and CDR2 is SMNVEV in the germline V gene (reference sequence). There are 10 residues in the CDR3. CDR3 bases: TGTGCCAGCAGGGCCTCCTGCGACCTCTTC. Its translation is CASRASCDLF.

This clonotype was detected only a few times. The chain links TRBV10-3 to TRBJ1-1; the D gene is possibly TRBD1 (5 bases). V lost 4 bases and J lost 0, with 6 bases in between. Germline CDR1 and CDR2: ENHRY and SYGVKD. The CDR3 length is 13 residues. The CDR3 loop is CAISGQLNTEAFF. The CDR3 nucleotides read TGTGCCATCAGTGGACAGCTGAACACTGAAGCTTTCTTT.

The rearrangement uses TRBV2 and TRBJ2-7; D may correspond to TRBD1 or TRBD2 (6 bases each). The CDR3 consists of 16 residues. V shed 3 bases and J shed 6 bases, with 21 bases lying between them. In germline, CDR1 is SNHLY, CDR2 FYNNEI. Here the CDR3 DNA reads TGTGCCAGCAGTGATAGCGAGAGTCGGGGGCGGAGCGAGCAGTACTTC. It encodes CASSDSESRGRSEQYF.

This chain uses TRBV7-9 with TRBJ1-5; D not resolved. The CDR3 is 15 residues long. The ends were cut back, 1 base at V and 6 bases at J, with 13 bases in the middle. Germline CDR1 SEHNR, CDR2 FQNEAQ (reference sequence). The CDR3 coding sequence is TGTGCCAGCAGCTTAGGCACAGATTGGAGTCAGCCCCAGCATTTT. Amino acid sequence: CASSLGTDWSQPQHF.

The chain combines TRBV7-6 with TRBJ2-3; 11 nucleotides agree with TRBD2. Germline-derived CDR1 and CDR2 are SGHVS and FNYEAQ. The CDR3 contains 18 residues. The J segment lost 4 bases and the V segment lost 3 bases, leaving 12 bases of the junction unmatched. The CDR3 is CASSLGILSGGAADTQYF. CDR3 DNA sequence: TGTGCCAGCAGCTTGGGGATCCTTAGCGGGGGGGCCGCAGATACGCAGTATTTT.

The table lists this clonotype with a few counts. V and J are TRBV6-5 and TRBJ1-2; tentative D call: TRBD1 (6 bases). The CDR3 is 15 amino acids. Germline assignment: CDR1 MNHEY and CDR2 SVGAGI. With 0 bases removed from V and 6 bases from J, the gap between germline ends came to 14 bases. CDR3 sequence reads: CASSYSYRADDGYTF. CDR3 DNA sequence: TGTGCCAGCAGTTACTCATACAGGGCCGACGATGGCTACACCTTC.

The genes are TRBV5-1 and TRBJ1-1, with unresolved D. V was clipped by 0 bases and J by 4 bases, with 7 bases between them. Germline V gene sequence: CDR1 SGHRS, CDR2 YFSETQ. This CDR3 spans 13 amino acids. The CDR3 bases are TGCGCCAGCAGCTTGGAGAGTCCCACTGAAGCTTTCTTT. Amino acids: CASSLESPTEAFF.

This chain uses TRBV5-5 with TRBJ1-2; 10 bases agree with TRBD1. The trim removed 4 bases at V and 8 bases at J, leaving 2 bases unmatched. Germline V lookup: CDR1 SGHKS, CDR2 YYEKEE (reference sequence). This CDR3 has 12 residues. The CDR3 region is CASSGQGGGYTF. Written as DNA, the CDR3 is TGTGCCAGCAGCGGACAGGGGGGGGGCTACACCTTC.

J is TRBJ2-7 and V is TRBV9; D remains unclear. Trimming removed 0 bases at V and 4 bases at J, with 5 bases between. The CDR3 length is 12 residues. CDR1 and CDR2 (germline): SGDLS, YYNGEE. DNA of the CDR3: TGTGCCAGCAGCGTAGGAGGATACGAGCAGTACTTC. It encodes CASSVGGYEQYF.

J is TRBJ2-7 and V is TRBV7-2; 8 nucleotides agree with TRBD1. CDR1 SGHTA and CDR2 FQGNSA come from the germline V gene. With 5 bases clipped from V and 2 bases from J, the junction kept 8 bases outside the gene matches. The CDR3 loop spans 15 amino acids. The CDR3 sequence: CASSPGQGSAYEQYF. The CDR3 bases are TGTGCCAGCAGCCCCGGACAGGGTAGCGCCTACGAGCAGTACTTC.

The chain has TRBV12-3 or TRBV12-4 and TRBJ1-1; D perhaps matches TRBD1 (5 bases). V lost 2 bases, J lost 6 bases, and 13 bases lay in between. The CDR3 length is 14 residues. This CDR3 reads CASSLPPGLAEAFF. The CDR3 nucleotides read TGTGCCAGCAGTTTACCCCCAGGGCTTGCTGAAGCTTTCTTT.